A single sample is the source of the 15 T cell receptor beta chains below, sequenced in a study of T cells expressing NK-cell markers (dated by TCRdb to between 2020 and 2021). Library prep was done by 5' RACE. TCRdb records Illumina HiSeq 2000 as the sequencer. Each entry corresponds to one CDR3 protein sequence from reads that TCRdb reprocessed, and DNA is not given. For this sample, the table gives 200,000 to 300,000 distinct CDR3 sequences. The ten most abundant clones make up about 0.39% of the sample. What was sequenced was blood T cells: a sorted CD56 or NKG2C T cell subset, CD4+ or CD8+ T cells, or bulk PBMC T cells (not recorded which). These receptors were obtained from a man in his late teens or twenties in good health. Donor details come from another sample of the same person, matched by shared clones.

The chain uses TRBV29-1 and TRBJ2-5; TCRdb's D call of TRBD2 is untestable without DNA. The CDR3 sequence is 11 residues long. The germline V gene has CDR1 SQVTM and CDR2 ANQGSEA. This CDR3 reads CSGAGEETQYF.

The rearrangement links TRBV27 to TRBJ2-2; TCRdb's D call of TRBD2 is untestable without DNA. The CDR3 has 16 residues. Germline CDR1 reads MNHEY; CDR2 reads SMNVEV (reference sequence). CDR3 region: CASSSPTSGSPGELFF.

The CDR3 loop is CAIRQRPDTDTQYF. The chain uses TRBV10-3 and TRBJ2-3. Germline V gene data show CDR1 as ENHRY and CDR2 as SYGVKD. This CDR3 is 14 amino acids long.

The chain is built from TRBV27 and TRBJ1-2; TCRdb's D call of TRBD1 is untestable without DNA. CDR1 and CDR2 from the germline V gene are MNHEY and SMNVEV (reference sequence). This CDR3 has 14 amino acids. The CDR3 protein is CASSLFGSDRGYTF.

The chain uses TRBV11-2 and TRBJ2-4; there is no DNA to check the TCRdb D call of TRBD1. The germline V gene has CDR1 SGHAT and CDR2 FQNNGV. The CDR3 covers 15 residues. The CDR3 sequence: CASSHLRGVRNIQYF. The full variable domain, completed using reference TRBV11-2 and TRBJ2-4, is EAGVAQSPRYKIIEKRQSVAFWCNPISGHATLYWYQQILGQGPKLLIQFQNNGVVDDSQLPKDRFSAERLKGVDSTLKIQPAKLEDSAVYLCASSHLRGVRNIQYFGAGTRLSVL.

This sequence joins TRBV7-2 and TRBJ2-3; checking the TCRdb D call of TRBD2 is not possible without DNA. This CDR3 comprises 15 residues. The germline CDR1 and CDR2 sequences are SGHTA and FQGNSA. CDR3: CASSLISGIQDTQYF.

The rearrangement uses TRBV12-3 or TRBV12-4 and TRBJ2-1; TCRdb indicates TRBD2, and absent DNA this call remains unverified. This CDR3 has 18 amino acids. Here the CDR3 reads CASSPLVSGTTPYNEQFF.

J is TRBJ1-3 and V is TRBV24-1; TCRdb's D call, TRBD1, is unchecked because there is no DNA. The CDR3 sequence is 15 residues long. From germline, CDR1 is KGHDR and CDR2 SFDVKD. The chain's CDR3 is CATSDPRTVGNTIYF.

This chain uses TRBV24-1 with TRBJ1-2. This CDR3 is 13 amino acids long. Germline assignment: CDR1 KGHDR and CDR2 SFDVKD. The CDR3 region is CATPFNKDNGYTF.

The gene calls are TRBV5-1 and TRBJ2-1; the D call from TCRdb, TRBD2, cannot be confirmed without DNA. Germline V CDR1 and CDR2: SGHRS, YFSETQ. CDR3 length equals 18 residues. The CDR3 spells CASTTPLRLAGGNNEQFF.

The V and J genes are TRBV18 and TRBJ2-2; with no DNA, the TCRdb D assignment of TRBD2 cannot be verified. Germline V CDR1 and CDR2: KGHSH, LQKENI. The CDR3 has 15 residues. The CDR3 sequence: CASSPPTRNTGELFF.

This rearrangement joins TRBV3-1 to TRBJ1-1; as DNA is missing, the TRBD1 call by TCRdb cannot be tested. This CDR3 has 15 amino acids. Germline-derived CDR1 and CDR2 are LGHDT and YNNKEL (reference sequence). CDR3 sequence: CASSRQGGAGTEAFF. The entire variable domain, with the rest obtained from reference TRBV3-1 and TRBJ1-1, is as follows: DTAVSQTPKYLVTQMGNDKSIKCEQNLGHDTMYWYKQDSKKFLKIMFSYNNKELIINETVPNRFSPKSPDKAHLNLHINSLELGDSAVYFCASSRQGGAGTEAFFGQGTRLTVV.

The rearrangement joins TRBV29-1 to TRBJ2-3; TCRdb outputs TRBD1, but without DNA this stays unchecked. Per the germline V gene, CDR1 is SQVTM and CDR2 is ANQGSEA. The CDR3 sequence is 13 residues long. The chain's CDR3 is CSVALILTDTQYF.

The V and J genes are TRBV4-3 and TRBJ1-4; TCRdb outputs TRBD1, but without DNA this stays unchecked. The length of the CDR3 is 17 residues. Germline V lookup: CDR1 LGHNA, CDR2 YSLEER. This chain's CDR3 is CASSQEAGAAGGEKLFF.

The J gene is TRBJ2-1, the V gene TRBV5-5; TCRdb lists TRBD1, though no DNA is available to test this call. CDR1 is SGHKS, CDR2 YYEKEE, per germline (reference sequence). The CDR3 is 16 amino acids. CDR3 residues: CASSLVGTVSYNEQFF.